What follows is one T cell receptor beta chain and its context. This sample is drawn from a study of blood T cell repertoires in COVID-19. Study at large: Both acute and convalescent COVID-19 samples were obtained from the United States, Italy and Spain.

Per the original methods: Reference gene primer amplification gave nucleated cell count estimates. The table came from immunoSEQ multiplex PCR; TCRdb's copy has only in-frame clones and leaves some out. Clonal size and the V and J genes are those of that table, whereas D and trimming came from the DNA. The data contain about 210,000 clones, around 80% of them singletons. The CDR3 contains 15 residues. V dropped 4 bases and J dropped 8; count of bases not matched to a gene: 6. The germline gives CDR1 SEHNR, CDR2 FQNEAQ (reference sequence). The sequencing sample was made of peripheral blood. The chain has TRBV7-9 and TRBJ1-4, with 11 bases fitting TRBD1. The sequence derives from a woman in her seventies with acute or convalescent COVID-19. The CDR3: CASSSPGTGGEKLFF. The CDR3 DNA reads TGTGCCAGCAGCTCACCCGGGACAGGGGGAGAAAAACTGTTTTTT.